The 9 T cell receptor beta chains listed next were all sequenced from one sample in a study of T cells in Graves' hyperthyroidism and ophthalmopathy. RNA transcripts were the template for amplifying TCR beta CDR3 regions. The TCR CDR3 was amplified in a first-round RT-PCR using the HTBI primer set. TCRdb called the multiplex PCR reads again in MiXCR, with one record for every CDR3 protein. This table has about 700,000 distinct CDR3 sequences, 11% to 15% appearing once. Material: blood. The receptors shown here come from a woman aged 18-29 years with Graves' hyperthyroidism.

The chain links TRBV5-4 to TRBJ2-1, with D possibly being TRBD2 (5 bases). V shed 1 base and J shed 4 bases, with 12 bases lying between them. The germline CDR1 and CDR2 sequences are SGHNT and YYREEE (reference sequence). The CDR3 totals 15 residues. Written as DNA, the CDR3 is TGTGCCAGCAGCTTGTCTAGGACTGCTTACAATGAGCAGTTCTTC. This translates into CASSLSRTAYNEQFF. Based on the CDR3 plus reference TRBV5-4 and TRBJ2-1, the full variable domain is ETGVTQSPTHLIKTRGQQVTLRCSSQSGHNTVSWYQQALGQGPQFIFQYYREEENGRGNFPPRFSGLQFPNYSSELNVNALELDDSALYLCASSLSRTAYNEQFFGPGTRLTVL.

This clonotype came up many times. The chain joins TRBV6-1 to TRBJ1-1; the D is unclear. In germline, CDR1 is MNHNS, CDR2 SASEGT. The CDR3 sequence is 12 residues long. V shed 5 bases and J shed 10 bases, with 14 bases lying between them. CDR3 residues: CASSYVGERAFF. CDR3 nucleotides: TGTGCCAGCAGTTACGTTGGGGAGCGAGCTTTCTTT.

This clonotype was detected many times. J is TRBJ2-7 and V is TRBV30; unclear D gene. CDR1 and CDR2 (germline): GTSNPN, SVGIG (reference sequence). The CDR3 is 15 amino acids. V was pared by 3 bases and J by 5 bases, with 20 bases between. The CDR3 loop is CAWRRNGQRGNEQYF. DNA for the CDR3: TGTGCCTGGAGGCGAAATGGGCAGCGAGGCAACGAGCAGTACTTC.

About this clonotype itself: A much larger clone sits a single nucleotide away, making a read error possible. The genes are TRBV7-2 and TRBJ2-7, with D perhaps TRBD1 (6 bases). V shed 8 bases and J shed 4 bases, with 18 bases lying between them. Per germline, CDR1 SGHTA and CDR2 FQGNSA. This CDR3 is 14 amino acids long. This chain's CDR3 is CASRPGAGGYEQYF. The CDR3 coding sequence is TGTGCCAGCCGTCCAGGGGCAGGCGGTTACGAGCAGTACTTC.

This clonotype showed up many times. The genes are TRBV2 and TRBJ2-7; D is ambiguous. Germline CDR1 SNHLY, CDR2 FYNNEI. The CDR3 length is 12 residues. With 6 bases removed from V and 4 bases from J, the gap between germline ends came to 10 bases. CDR3: CASRGNHYEQYF. CDR3 DNA: TGTGCCAGCAGAGGGAACCATTACGAGCAGTACTTC.

A few counts support this clonotype. The rearrangement joins TRBV7-9 to TRBJ2-3, with D perhaps matching TRBD2 (5 bases). The CDR3 covers 14 residues. With 4 bases removed from V and 6 bases from J, the gap between germline ends came to 14 bases. Germline-derived CDR1 and CDR2 are SEHNR and FQNEAQ (reference sequence). In DNA, the CDR3 is TGTGCCAGCAGCTCCGGGTCCTCGGGGGATACGCAGTATTTT. As protein: CASSSGSSGDTQYF. The whole variable domain, remainder taken from reference TRBV7-9 and TRBJ2-3, is DTGVSQNPRHKITKRGQNVTFRCDPISEHNRLYWYRQTLGQGPEFLTYFQNEAQLEKSRLLSDRFSAERPKGSFSTLEIQRTEQGDSAMYLCASSSGSSGDTQYFGPGTRLTVL.

This clonotype was counted between two and nine times. The chain has TRBV29-1 and TRBJ2-5, with 10 bases aligning to TRBD2. Per the germline V gene, CDR1 is SQVTM and CDR2 is ANQGSEA. The CDR3 covers 12 residues. Trimming at V came to 5 bases and at J to 4 bases, leaving 1 base not matched to a gene. CDR3 DNA sequence: TGCAGCGTTAGACTAGCGGGAGAGACCCAGTACTTC. It yields the protein CSVRLAGETQYF.

Only a few counts were recorded for this clonotype. V is TRBV12-5 and J is TRBJ2-2, with TRBD1 identical over 9 bases. This CDR3 spans 15 amino acids. V lost 8 bases to trimming and J lost 1 base; unmatched junction nucleotides: 5. In germline, CDR1 is LGHNT, CDR2 FRNRAP. CDR3 nucleotide sequence: TGTGCTAGTACCCCGGGACAGGGGAACACCGGGGAGCTGTTTTTT. This codes for CASTPGQGNTGELFF.

The sample holds many counts of this clonotype. This sequence joins TRBV28 and TRBJ2-7, with D maybe TRBD2 (5 bases). The CDR3 is 14 amino acids. Between the trimmed V and J ends, which lost 6 bases and 5 bases, there was a span of 17 bases. Germline CDR1 is MDHEN and CDR2 is SYDVKM. CDR3 residues: CASSMRVSPHEQYF. The CDR3, as DNA: TGTGCCAGCAGCATGAGGGTATCCCCCCACGAGCAGTACTTC.